Given below is one TCR beta chain in context. Its antigen is as yet unknown. With 60 Vbeta and 13 Jbeta primers, the PCR was carried out. As handled by the study authors: Later, an analysis found 80 million or so unique TCR beta chains, and around 10 million of these were shared. Clones were read by immunoSEQ multiplex PCR, and TCRdb kept only the in-frame ones, dropping some. The D gene and trimming were derived from the DNA, and the V and J assignments and clone size from that table. The table lists about 130,000 clones, over 75% of them singletons. This sample was taken from a study of cytomegalovirus exposure and HLA in healthy donors. The CDR3 consists of 14 residues. The V and J ends lost 3 bases and 6 bases, in that order; junction bases with no gene match: 5. CDR1 and CDR2 (germline): MNHEY, SMNVEV (reference sequence). General study findings and limits: With further analysis later on, most CMV-associated TCR beta chains appeared HLA-restricted. The authors confirmed in vitro that a few CMV-associated chains were specific for CMV antigens.

The sequencing input was PBMCs. This TCR was sampled from a woman aged 40 to 50 in good health and CMV-seropositive. The chain couples TRBV27 to TRBJ2-7; TRBD1 matches at 10 bases. The CDR3 sequence: CASSFLTGGLEQYF. The CDR3, as DNA: TGTGCCAGCAGTTTTTTGACAGGGGGCCTCGAGCAGTACTTC.